This T cell receptor (beta chain) was found in a study of T-cell reconstitution after alpha-beta-depleted transplantation in children. Findings and limits, study-wide: Day-60 TCRbeta diversity that was high in some patients was derived from surviving recipient T cells and thymic progenitors. Alpha-beta T cells present about two months after transplant were reported to originate from several hundred expanded graft clones. T-cell counts and diversity were attributed mostly to newly produced T cells one year after transplant.

The CDR3 loop spans 13 amino acids. Trimming left V 6 bases short and J 4 bases short, with 10 bases between. CDR1 is MNHNS and CDR2 is SASEGT in the germline V gene. Concerning this clonotype: Its antigen remains unidentified.

Molecular barcoding with unique molecular identifiers was used for the TCRbeta library. TCRdb re-derived calls from the PCR reads in MiXCR, one entry per CDR3 protein. The table has approximately 300,000 distinct CDR3 sequences, almost 8% seen once; the top ten hold approximately 8.6%. The clonotype originates from a female patient younger than 10 who had a stem cell transplant for Fanconi anemia, so the T cells may come from the graft donor. The chain links TRBV6-1 to TRBJ1-5; no clear D. The sequencing used peripheral blood, collected 360 days after TCRalphabeta/CD19-depleted stem cell transplant. The CDR3 protein is CASRLDGNQPQHF. CDR3 DNA: TGTGCCAGCAGATTGGACGGGAATCAGCCCCAGCATTTT.